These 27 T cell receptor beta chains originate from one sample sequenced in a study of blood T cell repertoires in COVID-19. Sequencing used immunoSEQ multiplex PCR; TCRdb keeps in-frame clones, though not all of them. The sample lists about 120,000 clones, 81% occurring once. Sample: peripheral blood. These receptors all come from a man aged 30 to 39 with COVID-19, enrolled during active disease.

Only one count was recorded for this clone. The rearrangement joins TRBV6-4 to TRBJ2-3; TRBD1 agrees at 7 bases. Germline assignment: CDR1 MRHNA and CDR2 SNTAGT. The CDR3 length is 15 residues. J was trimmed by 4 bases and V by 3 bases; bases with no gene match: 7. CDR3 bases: TGTGCCAGCAGTGAGAATTCAGGGGGTGCAGATACGCAGTATTTT. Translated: CASSENSGGADTQYF.

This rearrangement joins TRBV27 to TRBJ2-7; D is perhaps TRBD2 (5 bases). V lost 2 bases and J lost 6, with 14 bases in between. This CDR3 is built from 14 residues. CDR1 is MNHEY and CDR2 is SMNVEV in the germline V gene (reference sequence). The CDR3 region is CASSLGGPLGEQYF. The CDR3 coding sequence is TGTGCCAGCAGTTTAGGAGGACCCCTGGGCGAGCAGTACTTC.

Here the CDR3 DNA reads TGTGCCAGCAGCTTAGGGGCGACAGTATACCACCAAGAGACCCAGTACTTC. It yields the protein CASSLGATVYHQETQYF. The V and J genes are TRBV5-5 and TRBJ2-5, with a weak D call TRBD1 (5 bases). V was shortened by 2 bases and J by 0 bases, with 17 bases between the two germline ends. CDR3 length equals 17 residues. CDR1 is SGHKS and CDR2 is YYEKEE in the germline V gene (reference sequence).

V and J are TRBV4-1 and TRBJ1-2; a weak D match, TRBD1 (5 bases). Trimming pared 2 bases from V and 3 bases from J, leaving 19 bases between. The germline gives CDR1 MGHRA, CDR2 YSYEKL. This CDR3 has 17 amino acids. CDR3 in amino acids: CASSQFQGLQTYYGYTF. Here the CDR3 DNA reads TGCGCCAGCAGCCAATTTCAGGGTTTGCAGACGTACTATGGCTACACCTTC.

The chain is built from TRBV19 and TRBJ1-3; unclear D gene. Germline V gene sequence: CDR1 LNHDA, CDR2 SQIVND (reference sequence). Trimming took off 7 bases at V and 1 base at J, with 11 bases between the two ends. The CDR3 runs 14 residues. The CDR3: CASTWFASGNTIYF. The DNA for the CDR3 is TGTGCCAGTACATGGTTCGCGTCTGGAAACACCATATATTTT.

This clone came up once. CDR3 protein: CAWSDRSDSPLHF. The CDR3 DNA reads as TGTGCCTGGAGCGACAGGAGTGATTCACCCCTCCACTTT. The chain links TRBV30 to TRBJ1-6; weak D call: TRBD1 (6 bases). Trimming took 3 bases from V and 8 from J, leaving 11 bases between them. The germline gives CDR1 GTSNPN, CDR2 SVGIG (reference sequence). This CDR3 region has 13 residues. Supplemented by reference TRBV30 and TRBJ1-6, the full variable domain reads SQTIHQWPATLVQPVGSPLSLECTVEGTSNPNLYWYRQAAGRGLQLLFYSVGIGQISSEVPQNLSASRPQDRQFILSSKKLLLSDSGFYLCAWSDRSDSPLHFGNGTRLTVT.

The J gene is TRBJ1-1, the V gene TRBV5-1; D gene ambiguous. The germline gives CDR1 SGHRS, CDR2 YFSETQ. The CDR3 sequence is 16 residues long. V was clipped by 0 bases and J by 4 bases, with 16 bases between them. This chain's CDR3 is CASSLGPRGSSTEAFF. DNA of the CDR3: TGCGCCAGCAGCTTGGGACCTCGGGGAAGTAGCACTGAAGCTTTCTTT. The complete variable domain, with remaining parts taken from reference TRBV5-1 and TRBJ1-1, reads KAGVTQTPRYLIKTRGQQVTLSCSPISGHRSVSWYQQTPGQGLQFLFEYFSETQRNKGNFPGRFSGRQFSNSRSEMNVSTLELGDSALYLCASSLGPRGSSTEAFFGQGTRLTVV.

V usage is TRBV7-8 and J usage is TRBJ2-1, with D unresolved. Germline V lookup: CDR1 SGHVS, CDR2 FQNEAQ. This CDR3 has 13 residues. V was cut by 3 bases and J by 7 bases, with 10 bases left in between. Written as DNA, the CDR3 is TGTGCCAGCAGCTTCGGTAGTGAGAATGAGCAGTTCTTC. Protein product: CASSFGSENEQFF.

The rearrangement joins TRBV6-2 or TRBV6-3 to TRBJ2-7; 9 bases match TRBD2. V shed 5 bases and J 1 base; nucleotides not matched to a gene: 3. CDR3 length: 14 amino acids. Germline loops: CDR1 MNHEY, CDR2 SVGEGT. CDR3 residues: CASSGSGGSYEQYF. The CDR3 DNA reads TGTGCCAGCAGTGGGAGCGGGGGGTCCTACGAGCAGTACTTC.

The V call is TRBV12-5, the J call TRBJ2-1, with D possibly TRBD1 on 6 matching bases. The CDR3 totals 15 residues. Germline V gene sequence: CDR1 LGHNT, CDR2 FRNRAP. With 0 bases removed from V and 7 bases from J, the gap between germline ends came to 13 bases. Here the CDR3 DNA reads TGTGCTAGTGGTTTGGTACTGGGGGCGGTAAATGAGCAGTTCTTC. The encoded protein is CASGLVLGAVNEQFF. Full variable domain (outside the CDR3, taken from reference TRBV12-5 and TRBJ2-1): DARVTQTPRHKVTEMGQEVTMRCQPILGHNTVFWYRQTMMQGLELLAYFRNRAPLDDSGMPKDRFSAEMPDATLATLKIQPSEPRDSAVYFCASGLVLGAVNEQFFGPGTRLTVL.

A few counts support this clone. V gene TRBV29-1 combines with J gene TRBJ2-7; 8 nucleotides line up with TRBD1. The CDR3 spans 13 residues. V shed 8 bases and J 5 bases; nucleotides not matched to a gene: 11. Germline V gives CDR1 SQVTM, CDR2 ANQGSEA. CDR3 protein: CSLPTGESDEQYF. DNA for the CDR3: TGCAGCCTCCCGACAGGGGAATCGGACGAGCAGTACTTC.

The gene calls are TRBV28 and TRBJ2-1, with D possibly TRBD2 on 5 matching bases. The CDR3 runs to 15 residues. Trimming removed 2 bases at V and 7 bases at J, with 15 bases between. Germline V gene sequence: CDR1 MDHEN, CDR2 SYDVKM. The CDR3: CASSLITGTQNEQFF. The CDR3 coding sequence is TGTGCCAGCAGTTTAATAACGGGAACCCAAAATGAGCAGTTCTTC.

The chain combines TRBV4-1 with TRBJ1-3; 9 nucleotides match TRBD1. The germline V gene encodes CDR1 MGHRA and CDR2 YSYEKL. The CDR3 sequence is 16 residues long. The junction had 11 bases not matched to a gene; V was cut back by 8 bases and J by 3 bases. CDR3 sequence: CASSQTQGAGGNTIYF. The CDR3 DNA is TGCGCCAGCTCCCAAACACAGGGGGCCGGTGGAAACACCATATATTTT.

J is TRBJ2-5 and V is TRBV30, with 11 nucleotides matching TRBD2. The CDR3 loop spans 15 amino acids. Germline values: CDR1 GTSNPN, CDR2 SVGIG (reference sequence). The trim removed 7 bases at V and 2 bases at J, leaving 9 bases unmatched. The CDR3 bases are TGTGCCTTTAGACTAGCGGGGAGCGTGCAAGAGACCCAGTACTTC. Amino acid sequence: CAFRLAGSVQETQYF. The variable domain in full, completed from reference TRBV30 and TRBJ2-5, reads SQTIHQWPATLVQPVGSPLSLECTVEGTSNPNLYWYRQAAGRGLQLLFYSVGIGQISSEVPQNLSASRPQDRQFILSSKKLLLSDSGFYLCAFRLAGSVQETQYFGPGTRLLVL.

The chain's CDR3 is CATIPCPTGQGNQPQHF. Here the CDR3 DNA reads TGTGCCACCATTCCTTGCCCCACGGGACAGGGTAATCAGCCCCAGCATTTT. This chain joins TRBV24-1 and TRBJ1-5, with 9 bases that match TRBD1. Germline CDR1 and CDR2: KGHDR and SFDVKD. The length of the CDR3 is 17 residues. Trimming removed 8 bases from V and 4 bases from J; junction bases left unmatched: 14.

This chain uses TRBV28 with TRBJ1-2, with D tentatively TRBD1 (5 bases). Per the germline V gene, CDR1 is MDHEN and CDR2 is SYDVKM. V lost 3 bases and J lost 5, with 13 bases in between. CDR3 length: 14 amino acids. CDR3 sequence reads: CASSFRTPIYGYTF. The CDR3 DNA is TGTGCCAGCAGTTTTAGGACACCTATTTATGGCTACACCTTC.

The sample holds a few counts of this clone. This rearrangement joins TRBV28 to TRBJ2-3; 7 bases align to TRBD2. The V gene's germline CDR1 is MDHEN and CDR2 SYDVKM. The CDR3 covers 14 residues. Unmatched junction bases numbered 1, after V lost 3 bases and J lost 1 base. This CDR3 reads CASSLAGGTDTQYF. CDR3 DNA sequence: TGTGCCAGCAGTTTGGCGGGAGGCACAGATACGCAGTATTTT.

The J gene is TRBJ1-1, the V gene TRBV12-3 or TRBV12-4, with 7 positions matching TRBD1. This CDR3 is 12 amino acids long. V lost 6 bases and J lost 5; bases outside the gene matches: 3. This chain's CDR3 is CASRQGVTEAFF. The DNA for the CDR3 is TGTGCCAGCAGGCAGGGGGTTACTGAAGCTTTCTTT.

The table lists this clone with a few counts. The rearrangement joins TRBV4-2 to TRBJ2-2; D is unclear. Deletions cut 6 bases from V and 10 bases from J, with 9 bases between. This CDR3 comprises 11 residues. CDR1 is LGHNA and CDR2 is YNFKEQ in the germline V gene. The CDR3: CASRLNAELFF. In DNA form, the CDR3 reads TGTGCCAGCAGACTAAATGCGGAGCTGTTTTTT.

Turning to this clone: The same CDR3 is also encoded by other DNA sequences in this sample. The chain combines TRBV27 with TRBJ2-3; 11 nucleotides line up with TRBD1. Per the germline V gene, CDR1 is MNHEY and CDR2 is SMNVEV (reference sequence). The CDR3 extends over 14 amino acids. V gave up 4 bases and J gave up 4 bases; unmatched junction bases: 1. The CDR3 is CASSWTGGADTQYF. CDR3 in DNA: TGTGCCAGCAGTTGGACAGGGGGCGCAGATACGCAGTATTTT.

CDR3 sequence (DNA): TGTGCCAGCAGCTTAATGGCAGGGGATAATTCACCCCTCCACTTT. This sequence encodes CASSLMAGDNSPLHF. This sequence joins TRBV7-3 and TRBJ1-6; a weak D match, TRBD1 (6 bases). The CDR3 loop spans 15 amino acids. Trimming removed 1 base from V and 5 bases from J, with 9 bases in between. Germline CDR1 reads SGHTA; CDR2 reads FQGTGA.

CDR3 in DNA: TGTGCCAGCAGCCTCTCAGACAGGGGCTATGGCTACACCTTC. Amino acid sequence: CASSLSDRGYGYTF. The rearrangement uses TRBV6-5 and TRBJ1-2, with 8 bases lining up with TRBD1. The CDR3 has 14 residues. The J segment lost 4 bases and the V segment lost 6 bases, leaving 7 bases of the junction unmatched. CDR1 is MNHEY, CDR2 SVGAGI, per germline.

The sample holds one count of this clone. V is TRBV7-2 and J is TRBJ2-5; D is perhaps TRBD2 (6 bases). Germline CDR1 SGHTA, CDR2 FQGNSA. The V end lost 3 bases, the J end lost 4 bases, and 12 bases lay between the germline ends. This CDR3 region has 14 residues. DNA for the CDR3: TGTGCCAGCAGCTTCTCCAGGAGGGCAGAGACCCAGTACTTC. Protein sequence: CASSFSRRAETQYF.

CDR3 coding DNA: TGTGCCAGTAGTACGGGACAGGATATCTCCTATAATTCACCCCTCCACTTT. Protein product: CASSTGQDISYNSPLHF. The rearrangement uses TRBV19 and TRBJ1-6; the match to TRBD1 covers 8 bases. With V trimmed by 4 bases and J by 0 bases, 5 bases remained unmatched. The CDR3 loop spans 17 amino acids. Germline assignment: CDR1 LNHDA and CDR2 SQIVND (reference sequence).

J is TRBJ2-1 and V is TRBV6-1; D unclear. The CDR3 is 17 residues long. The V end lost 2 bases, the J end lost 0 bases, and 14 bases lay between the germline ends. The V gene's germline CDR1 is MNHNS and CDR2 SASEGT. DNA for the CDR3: TGTGCCAGCAGTGAAAGAGAGACTGTAAGCTCCTACAATGAGCAGTTCTTC. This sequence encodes CASSERETVSSYNEQFF.

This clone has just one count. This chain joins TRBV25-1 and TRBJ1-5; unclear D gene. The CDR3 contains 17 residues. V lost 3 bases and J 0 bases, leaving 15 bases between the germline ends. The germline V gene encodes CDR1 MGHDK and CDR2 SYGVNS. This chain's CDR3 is CASSEDEGTDSNQPQHF. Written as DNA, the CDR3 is TGTGCCAGCAGTGAGGATGAGGGTACCGATAGCAATCAGCCCCAGCATTTT. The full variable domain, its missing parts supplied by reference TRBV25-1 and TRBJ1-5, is EADIYQTPRYLVIGTGKKITLECSQTMGHDKMYWYQQDPGMELHLIHYSYGVNSTEKGDLSSESTVSRIRTEHFPLTLESARPSHTSQYLCASSEDEGTDSNQPQHFGDGTRLSIL.

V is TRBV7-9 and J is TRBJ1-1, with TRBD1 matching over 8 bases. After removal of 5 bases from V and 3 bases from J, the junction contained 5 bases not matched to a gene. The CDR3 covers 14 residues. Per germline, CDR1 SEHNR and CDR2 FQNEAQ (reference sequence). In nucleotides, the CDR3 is TGTGCCAGCAGCCCGGACAGGGTGTACACTGAAGCTTTCTTT. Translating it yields CASSPDRVYTEAFF.